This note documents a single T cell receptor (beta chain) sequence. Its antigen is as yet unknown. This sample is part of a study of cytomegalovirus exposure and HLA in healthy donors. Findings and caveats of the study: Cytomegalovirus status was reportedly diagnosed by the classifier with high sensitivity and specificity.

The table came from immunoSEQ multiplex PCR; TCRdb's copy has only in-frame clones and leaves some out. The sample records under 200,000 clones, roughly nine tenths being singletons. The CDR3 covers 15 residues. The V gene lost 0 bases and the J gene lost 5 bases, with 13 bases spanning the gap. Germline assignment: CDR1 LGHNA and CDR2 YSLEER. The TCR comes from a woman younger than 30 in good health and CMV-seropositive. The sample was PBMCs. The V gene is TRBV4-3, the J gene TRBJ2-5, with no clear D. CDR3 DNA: TGCGCCAGCAGCCAAGATGCCTCCGACGGGGAGACCCAGTACTTC. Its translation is CASSQDASDGETQYF.